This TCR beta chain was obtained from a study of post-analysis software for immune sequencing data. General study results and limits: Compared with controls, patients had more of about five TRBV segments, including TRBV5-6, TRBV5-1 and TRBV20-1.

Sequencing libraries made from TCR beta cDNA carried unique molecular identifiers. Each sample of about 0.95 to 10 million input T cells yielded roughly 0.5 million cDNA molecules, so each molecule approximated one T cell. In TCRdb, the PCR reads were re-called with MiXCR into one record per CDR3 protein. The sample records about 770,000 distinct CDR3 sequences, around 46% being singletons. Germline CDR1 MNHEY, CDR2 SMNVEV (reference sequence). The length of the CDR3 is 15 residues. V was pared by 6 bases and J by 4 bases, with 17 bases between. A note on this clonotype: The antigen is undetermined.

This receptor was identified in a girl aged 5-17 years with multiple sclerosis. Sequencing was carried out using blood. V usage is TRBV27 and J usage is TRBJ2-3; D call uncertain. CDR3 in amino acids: CASSPLLGASDTQYF. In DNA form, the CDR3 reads TGTGCCAGCAGCCCGTTATTAGGAGCTTCAGATACGCAGTATTTT.